The 28 T cell receptor beta chains given below trace back to one sample, sequenced in a study of OX40 agonist ivuxolimab in advanced cancers. The assay was immunoSEQ multiplex PCR, and TCRdb's table has in-frame clones only and misses some. The sample yields 85,000 to 100,000 clones, roughly nine tenths seen once. The source was CD4+ or CD8+ T cells sorted from blood, collected in a trial of the OX40 agonist ivuxolimab. The receptors stem from an adult with an advanced solid tumor such as melanoma, head and neck, liver or kidney cancer.

The gene calls are TRBV28 and TRBJ2-7; 10 bases are a match to TRBD2. The V gene end was trimmed by 4 bases and the J gene end by 5 bases; junction bases not matched to a gene: 11. Germline V CDR1 and CDR2: MDHEN, SYDVKM. There are 16 residues in the CDR3. CDR3 sequence: CASSSGRLAGENEQYF. CDR3 in DNA: TGTGCCAGCAGTTCGGGTAGGCTAGCGGGAGAAAACGAGCAGTACTTC.

The chain uses TRBV7-2 and TRBJ2-2, with 8 positions matching TRBD2. This CDR3 region has 15 residues. Per the germline V gene, CDR1 is SGHTA and CDR2 is FQGNSA. The junction had 5 bases not matched to a gene; V was cut back by 4 bases and J by 4 bases. CDR3: CASSSAGASTGELFF. The CDR3 nucleotides are TGTGCCAGCAGCTCAGCGGGAGCGAGCACCGGGGAGCTGTTTTTT.

V gene TRBV18 combines with J gene TRBJ2-3; 7 bases are shared with TRBD2. There are 13 residues in the CDR3. Trimming took 4 bases from V and 4 from J; bases not matched to a gene: 2. Germline CDR1 and CDR2: KGHSH and LQKENI. The CDR3 DNA reads TGTGCCAGCTCACGCGGGGGTCCAGATACGCAGTATTTT. Amino acid sequence: CASSRGGPDTQYF. Using reference TRBV18 and TRBJ2-3 for the parts outside the CDR3, the full variable domain is NAGVMQNPRHLVRRRGQEARLRCSPMKGHSHVYWYRQLPEEGLKFMVYLQKENIIDESGMPKERFSAEFPKEGPSILRIQQVVRGDSAAYFCASSRGGPDTQYFGPGTRLTVL.

The chain has TRBV29-1 and TRBJ2-1, with a tentative D call TRBD2 (6 bases). The CDR3 has 13 amino acids. Per the germline V gene, CDR1 is SQVTM and CDR2 is ANQGSEA. The CDR3 sequence is CRGSGDLFGEQFF. The CDR3 nucleotides read TGCAGAGGTAGCGGAGACCTTTTCGGTGAGCAGTTCTTC.

V and J are TRBV6-1 and TRBJ2-2, with D maybe TRBD2 (6 bases). The V gene lost 8 bases and the J gene lost 8 bases, with 12 bases spanning the gap. CDR3 length: 12 residues. Germline loops: CDR1 MNHNS, CDR2 SASEGT. CDR3 nucleotide sequence: TGTGCCAGCCGAGTTCGGGGGGGGGAGCTGTTTTTT. Translating it yields CASRVRGGELFF.

The chain couples TRBV6-6 to TRBJ2-2; D may be TRBD2 (5 bases). Germline V gene lookup returns CDR1 MNHNY and CDR2 SVGAGI (reference sequence). V was cut by 7 bases and J by 2 bases, with 11 bases left in between. The CDR3 totals 14 residues. The CDR3 bases are TGTGCCAGCAAACCCACTAGAAACACCGGGGAGCTGTTTTTT. It specifies CASKPTRNTGELFF.

The CDR3 loop reads CASSLSAGPLGEETQYF. The DNA of the CDR3 is TGTGCCAGCAGTCTCTCAGCGGGTCCTTTAGGGGAAGAGACCCAGTACTTC. The V call is TRBV14, the J call TRBJ2-5, with a tentative D call TRBD2 (6 bases). In germline, CDR1 is SGHDN, CDR2 FVKESK. The ends were cut back, 6 bases at V and 3 bases at J, with 23 bases in the middle. This CDR3 comprises 17 residues.

In DNA, the CDR3 is TGTGCCAGCGACAATGCGGGAGGTTCCTACAATGAGCAGTTCTTC. This encodes CASDNAGGSYNEQFF. The chain has TRBV19 and TRBJ2-1; 8 bases agree with TRBD2. Germline CDR1 reads LNHDA; CDR2 reads SQIVND (reference sequence). The length of the CDR3 is 15 residues. The J segment lost 1 base and the V segment lost 9 bases, leaving 8 bases of the junction unmatched. Full variable domain (remainder filled in from reference TRBV19 and TRBJ2-1): DGGITQSPKYLFRKEGQNVTLSCEQNLNHDAMYWYRQDPGQGLRLIYYSQIVNDFQKGDIAEGYSVSREKKESFPLTVTSAQKNPTAFYLCASDNAGGSYNEQFFGPGTRLTVL.

The CDR3 DNA reads as TGTGCCAGCAGCTTTCGGACTAGCGGGTCCTACGAGCAGTACTTC. Protein sequence: CASSFRTSGSYEQYF. The chain is built from TRBV11-2 and TRBJ2-7; 11 positions agree with TRBD2. J lost 1 base, V lost 3 bases, and 2 bases had no gene match. Germline-derived CDR1 and CDR2 are SGHAT and FQNNGV. CDR3 length equals 15 residues.

This sequence joins TRBV4-1 and TRBJ1-1; 7 nucleotides align to TRBD1. CDR1 is MGHRA and CDR2 is YSYEKL in the germline V gene. Losses at the gene ends were 5 bases for V and 7 bases for J; bases not matched to a gene: 13. The length of the CDR3 is 15 residues. CDR3 sequence: CASSTRTGAAIEAFF. DNA of the CDR3: TGCGCCAGCAGCACCCGAACAGGGGCTGCTATTGAAGCTTTCTTT.

This clone occurred once. The chain recombines TRBV4-2 with TRBJ2-1; TRBD1 matches 8 bases. Germline CDR1 and CDR2: LGHNA and YNFKEQ. CDR3 size: 16 residues. The V gene end was trimmed by 3 bases and the J gene end by 3 bases; junction bases not matched to a gene: 7. This CDR3 reads CASSQAGTGIYNEQFF. The DNA for the CDR3 is TGTGCCAGCAGCCAGGCCGGGACAGGCATCTACAATGAGCAGTTCTTC.

The chain has TRBV5-8 and TRBJ2-1, with 7 bases that match TRBD1. Trimming took 1 base from V and 7 from J; bases not matched to a gene: 8. Per germline, CDR1 SGHTS and CDR2 YDEGEE. The CDR3 runs to 15 residues. This CDR3 reads CASSLYVTGWNEQFF. Here the CDR3 DNA reads TGTGCCAGCAGCTTGTATGTGACAGGGTGGAATGAGCAGTTCTTC.

The chain is built from TRBV6-5 and TRBJ2-5, with D possibly being TRBD2 (5 bases). Trimming cost V 5 bases and J 7 bases, with 11 bases left between them. Germline CDR1 MNHEY, CDR2 SVGAGI. This CDR3 is 12 amino acids long. The CDR3 sequence is CASSQDSPTQYF. CDR3 coding DNA: TGTGCCAGCAGTCAGGACTCTCCGACCCAGTACTTC.

V gene TRBV11-3 combines with J gene TRBJ1-1; D gene unclear. There are 13 residues in the CDR3. From germline, CDR1 is SGHNT and CDR2 YENEEA. V shed 1 base and J shed 7 bases, with 10 bases lying between them. Here the CDR3 reads CASSLVATGEAFF. CDR3 DNA sequence: TGTGCCAGCAGCTTAGTGGCCACCGGTGAAGCTTTCTTT.

This clone is a singleton in its sample. The J gene is TRBJ1-1, the V gene TRBV7-8; D is unclear. V lost 4 bases and J lost 6, with 12 bases in between. CDR1 is SGHVS and CDR2 is FQNEAQ in the germline V gene. This CDR3 comprises 13 residues. The CDR3 nucleotides read TGTGCCAGCAGCTCGTCCATTGGGTCTGAAGCTTTCTTT. The encoded protein is CASSSSIGSEAFF.

Concerning this clone itself: The junction shows a germline mismatch at one end, possibly a read error. The rearrangement uses TRBV2 and TRBJ2-5; D remains ambiguous. The V gene's germline CDR1 is SNHLY and CDR2 FYNNEI. CDR3 length equals 10 residues. The CDR3 is CASREETQYF. CDR3 in DNA: TGTGCCAGCAGGGAAGAGACCCAGTACTTC. Based on the CDR3 plus reference TRBV2 and TRBJ2-5, the full variable domain is EPEVTQTPSHQVTQMGQEVILRCVPISNHLYFYWYRQILGQKVEFLVSFYNNEISEKSEIFDDQFSVERPDGSNFTLKIRSTKLEDSAMYFCASREETQYFGPGTRLLVL.

There are many counts of this clone. The gene calls are TRBV28 and TRBJ2-7; no definite D call. Germline CDR1 MDHEN, CDR2 SYDVKM. V gave up 2 bases and J gave up 1 base, with 6 bases separating them. The CDR3 is 13 residues long. The CDR3 reads CASSLAASYEQYF. CDR3 in DNA: TGTGCCAGCAGTTTAGCCGCATCCTACGAGCAGTACTTC.

This chain uses TRBV19 with TRBJ2-5; D might be TRBD1 (5 bases). CDR3 length: 16 residues. V was trimmed by 3 bases and J by 0 bases, leaving 14 bases between them. The V gene's germline CDR1 is LNHDA and CDR2 SQIVND (reference sequence). CDR3 sequence: CASSIQGKGNQETQYF. The CDR3, as DNA: TGTGCCAGTAGTATCCAGGGTAAGGGGAACCAAGAGACCCAGTACTTC.

This clone was detected a few times. The rearrangement links TRBV28 to TRBJ1-5; D not certain. V lost 1 base to trimming and J lost 7 bases, with 11 bases between them. From germline, CDR1 is MDHEN and CDR2 SYDVKM. The CDR3 has 14 residues. DNA of the CDR3: TGTGCCAGCAGTTTATTGGAAGCGGGACAGCCCCAGCATTTT. Translation gives CASSLLEAGQPQHF.

CDR3 sequence reads: CASSLAGTAEQYF. For the CDR3, the DNA is TGTGCCAGCAGCTTGGCAGGGACGGCCGAGCAGTACTTC. The rearrangement uses TRBV5-4 and TRBJ2-7; the D call may be TRBD1 or TRBD2 (5 bases each). The germline V gene has CDR1 SGHNT and CDR2 YYREEE (reference sequence). The CDR3 contains 13 residues. Trimming stripped 0 bases from V and 6 bases from J, with 10 bases between.

The rearrangement links TRBV5-1 to TRBJ2-3, with 9 bases lining up with TRBD2. Looked up from germline, CDR1 is SGHRS and CDR2 is YFSETQ. Trimming cost V 0 bases and J 1 base; bases outside gene matches: 3. This CDR3 has 16 amino acids. CDR3 sequence reads: CASSLGASGGTDTQYF. For the CDR3, the DNA is TGCGCCAGCAGCTTGGGGGCTAGCGGGGGCACAGATACGCAGTATTTT.

CDR3 sequence (DNA): TGTGCCAGTAGTACGGGACTAGCGGGAGTCCCCGAACAGTACTTC. It translates to CASSTGLAGVPEQYF. This chain joins TRBV19 and TRBJ2-7; TRBD2 aligns across 14 bases. Germline values: CDR1 LNHDA, CDR2 SQIVND (reference sequence). J lost 10 bases, V lost 4 bases, and 9 bases had no gene match. The CDR3 spans 15 residues.

The V call is TRBV5-1, the J call TRBJ1-1; D gene uncertain. The V end was cut by 0 bases, the J end by 4 bases, with 10 bases between. This CDR3 comprises 14 residues. Germline CDR1 SGHRS, CDR2 YFSETQ. The DNA of the CDR3 is TGCGCCAGCAGCTTGGGTCAGACAAGCACTGAAGCTTTCTTT. Protein sequence: CASSLGQTSTEAFF.

V usage is TRBV5-4 and J usage is TRBJ2-5; 9 bases are a match to TRBD1. With V trimmed by 2 bases and J by 5 bases, 4 bases remained unmatched. The CDR3 has 14 residues. The V gene's germline CDR1 is SGHNT and CDR2 YYREEE (reference sequence). CDR3 sequence: CASSFTGGGETQYF. CDR3 sequence (DNA): TGTGCCAGCAGCTTTACAGGGGGCGGTGAGACCCAGTACTTC.

J is TRBJ1-1 and V is TRBV7-9; D is undetermined. Per the germline V gene, CDR1 is SEHNR and CDR2 is FQNEAQ (reference sequence). V was trimmed by 5 bases and J by 2 bases, leaving 12 bases between them. This CDR3 has 14 residues. CDR3 region: CASSLITGNTEAFF. The CDR3 DNA follows: TGTGCCAGCAGCCTAATTACCGGTAACACTGAAGCTTTCTTT.

CDR3 protein: CSVAASGAWATGELFF. CDR3 DNA: TGCAGCGTCGCCGCCTCAGGGGCCTGGGCCACCGGGGAGCTGTTTTTT. This sequence joins TRBV29-1 and TRBJ2-2; perhaps TRBD1 as D (6 bases). The CDR3 sequence is 16 residues long. Germline V CDR1 and CDR2: SQVTM, ANQGSEA. V lost 6 bases to trimming and J lost 4 bases, with 21 bases between them.

The J gene is TRBJ1-4, the V gene TRBV28, with D possibly matching TRBD1 (5 bases). Germline lookup yields CDR1 MDHEN and CDR2 SYDVKM. With 1 base removed from V and 8 bases from J, the gap between germline ends came to 14 bases. The CDR3 extends over 15 amino acids. As DNA, the CDR3 is TGTGCCAGCAGTTTATCGGGACGGACGTCCGAAAAACTGTTTTTT. Protein product: CASSLSGRTSEKLFF.

The rearrangement joins TRBV28 to TRBJ2-7, with D possibly matching TRBD1 (5 bases). Germline assignment: CDR1 MDHEN and CDR2 SYDVKM. Trimming cost V 3 bases and J 7 bases, with 10 bases left between them. The CDR3 sequence is 12 residues long. The chain's CDR3 is CASSLGPTEQYF. CDR3 DNA sequence: TGTGCCAGCAGTTTGGGGCCGACAGAGCAGTACTTC. Full variable domain (rest looked up from reference TRBV28 and TRBJ2-7): DVKVTQSSRYLVKRTGEKVFLECVQDMDHENMFWYRQDPGLGLRLIYFSYDVKMKEKGDIPEGYSVSREKKERFSLILESASTNQTSMYLCASSLGPTEQYFGPGTRLTVT.